These 24 T cell receptor beta chains were all obtained from the same sample, sequenced in a study of blood T cell repertoires in COVID-19. Assay used: immunoSEQ multiplex PCR; TCRdb lists only in-frame clones, some missing. Of more than 200,000 clones in the sample, about 90% were seen once. The sample consisted of peripheral blood. These receptors came from a man at least 80 years old with acute or convalescent COVID-19.

The J gene is TRBJ2-7, the V gene TRBV7-2, with TRBD1 matching 8 bases. With 6 bases clipped from V and 6 bases from J, the junction kept 7 bases outside the gene matches. The CDR3 covers 13 residues. Looked up from germline, CDR1 is SGHTA and CDR2 is FQGNSA. Written as DNA, the CDR3 is TGTGCCAGCAGTCAGGGGGCGCAACGCGAGCAGTACTTC. As protein: CASSQGAQREQYF.

The chain is built from TRBV7-2 and TRBJ1-3; D might be TRBD1 (5 bases). CDR3 length equals 14 residues. Trimming removed 0 bases at V and 2 bases at J, with 5 bases between. Germline-derived CDR1 and CDR2 are SGHTA and FQGNSA. CDR3 amino acids: CASSLARAGNTIYF. The CDR3 bases are TGTGCCAGCAGCTTAGCCAGGGCTGGAAACACCATATATTTT. Based on the CDR3 plus reference TRBV7-2 and TRBJ1-3, the full variable domain is GAGVSQSPSNKVTEKGKDVELRCDPISGHTALYWYRQSLGQGLEFLIYFQGNSAPDKSGLPSDRFSAERTGGSVSTLTIQRTQQEDSAVYLCASSLARAGNTIYFGEGSWLTVV.

This clone was found a few times. The V call is TRBV19, the J call TRBJ1-5, with TRBD1 as a possible D gene (6 bases). V lost 5 bases, J lost 6 bases, and 26 bases lay in between. Germline V gene sequence: CDR1 LNHDA, CDR2 SQIVND (reference sequence). The CDR3 extends over 18 amino acids. The DNA for the CDR3 is TGTGCCAGTAGTCCGCTTAGGGGGTCTTGGGTAGGGAGTCAGCCCCAGCATTTT. The encoded protein is CASSPLRGSWVGSQPQHF.

The V call is TRBV5-4, the J call TRBJ1-2, with 8 bases identical to TRBD1. Unmatched junction bases numbered 3, after V lost 0 bases and J lost 5 bases. This CDR3 is 14 amino acids long. Germline V gene lookup returns CDR1 SGHNT and CDR2 YYREEE (reference sequence). CDR3 DNA: TGTGCCAGCAGCTTGGACAGGGGGGAGTATGGCTACACCTTC. Its protein is CASSLDRGEYGYTF.

The V call is TRBV4-3, the J call TRBJ2-3; 7 bases match TRBD2. The CDR3 spans 15 residues. From germline, CDR1 is LGHNA and CDR2 YSLEER. V dropped 2 bases and J dropped 6; count of bases not matched to a gene: 8. This CDR3 is CASSQRLATSDTQYF. DNA for the CDR3: TGCGCCAGCAGCCAAAGACTAGCAACATCGGATACGCAGTATTTT.

The V call is TRBV28, the J call TRBJ1-1, with D possibly TRBD1 on 6 matching bases. The CDR3 extends over 16 amino acids. V gave up 6 bases and J gave up 11 bases, with 28 bases separating them. The germline V gene has CDR1 MDHEN and CDR2 SYDVKM. The CDR3 sequence is CASSLPGGARVSSAFF. CDR3 sequence (DNA): TGTGCCAGCAGCCTTCCCGGGGGGGCCAGGGTTTCCTCCGCTTTCTTT. Variable domain in full (rest from reference TRBV28 and TRBJ1-1): DVKVTQSSRYLVKRTGEKVFLECVQDMDHENMFWYRQDPGLGLRLIYFSYDVKMKEKGDIPEGYSVSREKKERFSLILESASTNQTSMYLCASSLPGGARVSSAFFGQGTRLTVV.

The chain uses TRBV18 and TRBJ2-1; 7 bases fit TRBD2. The CDR3 length is 15 residues. Trimming took 2 bases from V and 3 from J; bases not matched to a gene: 4. Germline V gene lookup returns CDR1 KGHSH and CDR2 LQKENI. CDR3 nucleotides: TGTGCCAGCTCACCAGATAGCGGGCACTACAATGAGCAGTTCTTC. Its protein product is CASSPDSGHYNEQFF.

This clone was detected only once. The V and J genes are TRBV30 and TRBJ1-5, with D possibly being TRBD1 (6 bases). The CDR3 is 13 residues long. Looked up from germline, CDR1 is GTSNPN and CDR2 is SVGIG (reference sequence). The V and J ends lost 2 bases and 7 bases respectively, with 12 bases between them. Written as DNA, the CDR3 is TGTGCCTGGAGTTTGTGGGGGCGCCAGCCCCAGCATTTT. Translation: CAWSLWGRQPQHF.

The chain recombines TRBV3-1 (or the pseudogene TRBV3-2) with TRBJ1-5; 7 bases are a match to TRBD1. Losses at the gene ends were 1 base for V and 6 bases for J; bases not matched to a gene: 6. The CDR3 runs 15 residues. Germline V gives CDR1 LGHDT, CDR2 YNNKEL (reference sequence). CDR3 DNA: TGTGCCAGCAGCCAAGCGGACAGGCGAGGTCAGCCCCAGCATTTT. Amino acid sequence: CASSQADRRGQPQHF.

This clone was found once. The rearrangement links TRBV28 to TRBJ2-5, with 9 bases lining up with TRBD1. The CDR3 sequence is 14 residues long. J gave up 4 bases and V 4 bases, and 4 bases lay outside the gene matches. Germline-derived CDR1 and CDR2 are MDHEN and SYDVKM. CDR3 in DNA: TGTGCCAGCAGTTCCCCGGGACAGGGAGAGACCCAGTACTTC. Translation: CASSSPGQGETQYF. The whole variable domain, filled in from reference TRBV28 and TRBJ2-5, reads DVKVTQSSRYLVKRTGEKVFLECVQDMDHENMFWYRQDPGLGLRLIYFSYDVKMKEKGDIPEGYSVSREKKERFSLILESASTNQTSMYLCASSSPGQGETQYFGPGTRLLVL.

The CDR3 DNA reads TGTGCCAGTAGCCTTGGACTCTACCCGGGCACCGAGCAGTACTTC. Protein sequence: CASSLGLYPGTEQYF. The rearrangement links TRBV19 to TRBJ2-7; tentatively, D is TRBD2 (5 bases). CDR1 is LNHDA and CDR2 is SQIVND in the germline V gene (reference sequence). This CDR3 comprises 15 residues. V lost 6 bases, J lost 6 bases, and 21 bases lay in between. The whole variable domain, filled in from reference TRBV19 and TRBJ2-7, reads DGGITQSPKYLFRKEGQNVTLSCEQNLNHDAMYWYRQDPGQGLRLIYYSQIVNDFQKGDIAEGYSVSREKKESFPLTVTSAQKNPTAFYLCASSLGLYPGTEQYFGPGTRLTVT.

The genes are TRBV4-3 and TRBJ1-5; 7 nucleotides agree with TRBD1. This CDR3 comprises 15 residues. V shed 4 bases and J 5 bases; nucleotides not matched to a gene: 8. CDR1 and CDR2 (germline): LGHNA, YSLEER. In DNA form, the CDR3 reads TGCGCCAGCAGCCCCGAGACAGGGACCGATCAGCCCCAGCATTTT. Its protein product is CASSPETGTDQPQHF.

The genes are TRBV6-5 and TRBJ1-3; 8 nucleotides line up with TRBD1. This CDR3 is 16 amino acids long. CDR1 and CDR2 from the germline V gene are MNHEY and SVGAGI. With V trimmed by 2 bases and J by 7 bases, 10 bases remained unmatched. The CDR3 region has the DNA TGTGCCAGCAGTTACGCCGGGACAGGAGAGGTGAACACCATATATTTT. Translated, it gives CASSYAGTGEVNTIYF.

The chain carries TRBV29-1 and TRBJ1-2; a weak D match, TRBD1 (5 bases). Germline CDR1 is SQVTM and CDR2 is ANQGSEA. The CDR3 has 16 amino acids. The V end lost 0 bases, the J end lost 4 bases, and 18 bases lay between the germline ends. The CDR3: CSVEDRQGKWTYGYTF. For the CDR3, the DNA is TGCAGCGTTGAAGATCGGCAGGGAAAGTGGACCTATGGCTACACCTTC.

CDR3 amino acids: CASRRTGVGGTQYF. The DNA for the CDR3 is TGTGCCAGCCGGCGGACAGGTGTTGGAGGGACCCAGTACTTC. V is TRBV2 and J is TRBJ2-5; 7 bases line up with TRBD1. Trimming at V came to 8 bases and at J to 7 bases, leaving 13 bases not matched to a gene. This CDR3 is built from 14 residues. The germline gives CDR1 SNHLY, CDR2 FYNNEI.

This clone has only one observation. V usage is TRBV7-9 and J usage is TRBJ2-1; TRBD2 aligns across 9 bases. This CDR3 has 18 amino acids. Germline V gene data show CDR1 as SEHNR and CDR2 as FQNEAQ (reference sequence). J lost 0 bases, V lost 2 bases, and 8 bases had no gene match. CDR3 sequence (DNA): TGTGCCAGCAGCTTATGGCGAGGTAGCGGGAGCTCCTACAATGAGCAGTTCTTC. Translation: CASSLWRGSGSSYNEQFF.

The chain couples TRBV6-1 to TRBJ1-1; D is unclear. V gave up 3 bases and J gave up 1 base, with 12 bases separating them. This CDR3 contains 15 residues. The germline V gene encodes CDR1 MNHNS and CDR2 SASEGT. The CDR3 protein is CASSDSGQTNTEAFF. Here the CDR3 DNA reads TGTGCCAGCAGTGATAGTGGGCAGACGAACACTGAAGCTTTCTTT.

This chain joins TRBV29-1 and TRBJ1-1; 7 nucleotides line up with TRBD1. Germline V lookup: CDR1 SQVTM, CDR2 ANQGSEA. The CDR3 contains 12 residues. Losses at the gene ends were 6 bases for V and 3 bases for J; bases not matched to a gene: 4. The CDR3 DNA is TGCAGCGTAGCAGGGACAGACACTGAAGCTTTCTTT. Its protein product is CSVAGTDTEAFF.

The CDR3 protein is CASGLSSGGPWETQYF. The CDR3, as DNA: TGTGCTAGTGGTTTGTCTAGCGGGGGGCCATGGGAGACCCAGTACTTC. V gene TRBV12-5 combines with J gene TRBJ2-5; 11 bases map to TRBD2. Looked up from germline, CDR1 is LGHNT and CDR2 is FRNRAP. Trimming took 2 bases from V and 5 from J; bases not matched to a gene: 7. The CDR3 has 16 residues.

The gene calls are TRBV20-1 and TRBJ2-1; 7 bases are a match to TRBD1. The CDR3 is 14 residues long. The junction had 12 bases not matched to a gene; V was cut back by 3 bases and J by 10 bases. The V gene's germline CDR1 is DFQATT and CDR2 SNEGSKA (reference sequence). The CDR3 sequence is CSASTGVRRREQFF. The CDR3 nucleotides read TGCAGTGCTAGTACAGGGGTTCGGAGGCGAGAGCAGTTCTTC.

The V call is TRBV24-1, the J call TRBJ2-1; 14 bases match TRBD2. Germline V gives CDR1 KGHDR, CDR2 SFDVKD. CDR3 length: 17 amino acids. V was clipped by 3 bases and J by 6 bases; unmatched bases: 6. CDR3: CATSDPGLAGVGNEQFF. In DNA, the CDR3 is TGTGCCACCAGTGATCCGGGACTAGCGGGAGTAGGCAATGAGCAGTTCTTC.

A remark on this clone: Other DNA sequences in the sample encode the same CDR3. This rearrangement joins TRBV7-2 to TRBJ1-2; a possible D gene is TRBD1 (6 bases). CDR3 size: 14 residues. The V gene's germline CDR1 is SGHTA and CDR2 FQGNSA. V gave up 1 base and J gave up 4 bases, with 10 bases separating them. The CDR3: CASSLGGGSYGYTF. The CDR3 bases are TGTGCCAGCAGCTTAGGAGGGGGAAGCTATGGCTACACCTTC.

The gene calls are TRBV7-9 and TRBJ2-6; 7 bases line up with TRBD1. The length of the CDR3 is 18 residues. Germline values: CDR1 SEHNR, CDR2 FQNEAQ (reference sequence). The V and J ends lost 2 bases and 3 bases, in that order; junction bases with no gene match: 10. CDR3 nucleotides: TGTGCCAGCAGCTTAATGGCAGGGGGTTACAGTGGGGCCAACGTCCTGACTTTC. It codes for CASSLMAGGYSGANVLTF. Supplemented by reference TRBV7-9 and TRBJ2-6, the full variable domain reads DTGVSQNPRHKITKRGQNVTFRCDPISEHNRLYWYRQTLGQGPEFLTYFQNEAQLEKSRLLSDRFSAERPKGSFSTLEIQRTEQGDSAMYLCASSLMAGGYSGANVLTFGAGSRLTVL.

The J gene is TRBJ1-2, the V gene TRBV28; D is ambiguous. This CDR3 is 13 amino acids long. V lost 8 bases to trimming and J lost 3 bases, with 13 bases between them. The germline gives CDR1 MDHEN, CDR2 SYDVKM. CDR3: CASSENKDYGYTF. For the CDR3, the DNA is TGTGCCAGCTCGGAGAATAAGGACTATGGCTACACCTTC.